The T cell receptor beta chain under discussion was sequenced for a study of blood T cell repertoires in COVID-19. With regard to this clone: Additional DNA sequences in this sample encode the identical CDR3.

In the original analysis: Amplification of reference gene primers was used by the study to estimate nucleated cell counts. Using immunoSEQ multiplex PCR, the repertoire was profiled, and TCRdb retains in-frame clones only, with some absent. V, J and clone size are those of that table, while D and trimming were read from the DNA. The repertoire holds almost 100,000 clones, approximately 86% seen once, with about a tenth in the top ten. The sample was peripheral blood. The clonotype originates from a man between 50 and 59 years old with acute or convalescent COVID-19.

In DNA form, the CDR3 reads TGTGCCAGCAGCTTGGACAGGGGCTATGGCTACACCTTC. Protein: CASSLDRGYGYTF. V usage is TRBV7-9 and J usage is TRBJ1-2; 9 positions match TRBD1. The V gene's germline CDR1 is SEHNR and CDR2 FQNEAQ (reference sequence). J gave up 4 bases and V 3 bases, and 0 bases lay outside the gene matches. The CDR3 is 13 residues long.